This TCR beta chain is from a study of cytomegalovirus exposure and HLA in healthy donors. Broader study findings: Some TCR beta chains (approximately 180 of them) were listed as cytomegalovirus-associated. According to a subsequent analysis, TCR clusters identified in the first cohort showed a tendency to co-occur across the roughly 110 validation repertoires.

The CDR3 extends over 16 amino acids. V was trimmed by 3 bases and J by 7 bases, leaving 19 bases between them. In germline, CDR1 is SGHVS, CDR2 FNYEAQ. This clone was detected a few times. Its antigen is currently unknown. Profiling relied on immunoSEQ multiplex PCR, and the TCRdb table lists in-frame clones only, not all of them. The data show some 140,000 clones, 82% seen once. The gene calls are TRBV7-6 and TRBJ1-5, with D hard to call. This clonotype was obtained from a young man in good health and CMV-seropositive. The specimen sequenced was PBMCs. This chain's CDR3 is CASSFSPGLERQPQHF. CDR3 nucleotide sequence: TGTGCCAGCAGCTTCTCCCCAGGACTGGAGAGGCAGCCCCAGCATTTT.